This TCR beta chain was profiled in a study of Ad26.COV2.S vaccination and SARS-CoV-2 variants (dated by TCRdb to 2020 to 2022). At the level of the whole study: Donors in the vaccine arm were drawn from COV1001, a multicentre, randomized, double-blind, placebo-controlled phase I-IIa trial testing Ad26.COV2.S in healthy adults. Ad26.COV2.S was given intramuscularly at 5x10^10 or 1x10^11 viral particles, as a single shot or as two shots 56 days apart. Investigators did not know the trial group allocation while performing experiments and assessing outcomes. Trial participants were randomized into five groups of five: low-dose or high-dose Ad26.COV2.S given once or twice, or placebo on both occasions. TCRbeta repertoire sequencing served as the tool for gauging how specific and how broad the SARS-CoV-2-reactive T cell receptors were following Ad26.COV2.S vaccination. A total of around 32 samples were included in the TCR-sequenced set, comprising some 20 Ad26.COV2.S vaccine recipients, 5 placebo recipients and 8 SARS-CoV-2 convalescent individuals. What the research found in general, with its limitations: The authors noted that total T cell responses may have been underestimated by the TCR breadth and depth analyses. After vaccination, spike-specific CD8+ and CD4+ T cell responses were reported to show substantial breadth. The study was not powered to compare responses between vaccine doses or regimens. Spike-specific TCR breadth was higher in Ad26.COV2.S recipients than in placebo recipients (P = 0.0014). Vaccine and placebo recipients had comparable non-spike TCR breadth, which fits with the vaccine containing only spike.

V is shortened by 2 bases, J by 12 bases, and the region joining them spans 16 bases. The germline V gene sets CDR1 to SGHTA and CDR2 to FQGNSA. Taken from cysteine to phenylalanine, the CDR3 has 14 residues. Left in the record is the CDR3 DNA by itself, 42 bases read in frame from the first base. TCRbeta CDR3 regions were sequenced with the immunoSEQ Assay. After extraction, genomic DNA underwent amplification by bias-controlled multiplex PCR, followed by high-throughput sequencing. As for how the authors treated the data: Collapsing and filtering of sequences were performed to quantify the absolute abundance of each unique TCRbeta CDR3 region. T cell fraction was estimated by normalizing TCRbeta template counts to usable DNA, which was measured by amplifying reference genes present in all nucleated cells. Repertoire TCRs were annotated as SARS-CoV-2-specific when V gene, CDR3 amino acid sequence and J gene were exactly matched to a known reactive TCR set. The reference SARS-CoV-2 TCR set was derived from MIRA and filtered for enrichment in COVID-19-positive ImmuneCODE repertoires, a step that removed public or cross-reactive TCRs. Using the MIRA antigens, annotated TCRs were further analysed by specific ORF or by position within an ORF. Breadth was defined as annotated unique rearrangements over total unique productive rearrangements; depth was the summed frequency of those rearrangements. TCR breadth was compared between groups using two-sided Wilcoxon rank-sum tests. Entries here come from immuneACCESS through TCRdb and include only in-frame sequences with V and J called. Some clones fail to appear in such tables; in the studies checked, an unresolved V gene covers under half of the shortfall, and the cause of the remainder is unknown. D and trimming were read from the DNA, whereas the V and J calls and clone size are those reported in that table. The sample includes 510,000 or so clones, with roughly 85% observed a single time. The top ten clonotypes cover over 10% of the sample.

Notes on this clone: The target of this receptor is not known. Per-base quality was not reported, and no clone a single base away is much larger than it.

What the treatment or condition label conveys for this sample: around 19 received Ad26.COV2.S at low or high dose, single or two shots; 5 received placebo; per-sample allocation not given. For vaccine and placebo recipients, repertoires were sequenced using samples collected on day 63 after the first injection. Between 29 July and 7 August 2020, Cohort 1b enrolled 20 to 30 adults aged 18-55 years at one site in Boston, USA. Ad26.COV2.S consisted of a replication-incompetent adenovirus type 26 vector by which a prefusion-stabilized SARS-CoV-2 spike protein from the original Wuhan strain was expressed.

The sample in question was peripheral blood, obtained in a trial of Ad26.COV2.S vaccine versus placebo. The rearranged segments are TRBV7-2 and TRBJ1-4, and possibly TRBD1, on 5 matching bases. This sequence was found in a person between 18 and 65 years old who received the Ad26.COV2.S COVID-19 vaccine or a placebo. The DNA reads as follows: TGTGCCAGCAGCTTACGGGGCAGGAGGGTAGAACTGTTTTTT. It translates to CASSLRGRRVELFF.